This T cell receptor beta chain was observed in a study of CXCR3-negative and CXCR3-positive naive CD8 T cells. Study details: About 135 million TRB reads in total, about 1.5 +/- 0.3 million per library.

Study results and limitations: Researchers report that CXCR3-positive naive cells carry more hydrophobic TRB CDR3s than CXCR3-negative naive cells. Naive cells, whether CXCR3-negative or CXCR3-positive, had similar TRBV-TRBJ usage, while memory cells differed.

5' RACE with UMI labels generated the TRB cDNA libraries. TCRdb re-called the 5' RACE reads; one entry per CDR3 protein, DNA not given. The listing contains around 150,000 distinct CDR3 sequences. Concerning this clonotype itself: The antigen is not known.

The CDR3 runs to 15 residues. Germline V gives CDR1 SGHDN, CDR2 FVKESK. Sequenced input: naive CXCR3+ CD8+ T cells from blood. Subset: CD45RO-CCR7+CD27+CD95- naive CD8+ T cells expressing CXCR3 (TNR3+). V gene TRBV14 combines with J gene TRBJ1-1; TCRdb's D call of TRBD1 is untestable without DNA. The sequence was obtained from a human donor in good health. Some clones in this sample may be carry-over from other donors' samples. CDR3 amino acids: CASSQDRARNTEAFF.